Included here is one TCR beta chain sequence, with context. Which antigen it targets is not known. Base-call qualities are not available, and no considerably larger clone is one nucleotide away. Each collaborating institution followed its own protocols to collect whole blood in K2EDTA tubes. For TCRbeta analysis, collaborators shipped samples as frozen whole blood, isolated PBMCs, or DNA extracted from either of those sample types. Its CDR3 holds 11 amino acids, cysteine through phenylalanine. The DNA shown is the 33-base CDR3, in frame from base 1. Reading the germline V gene (reference sequence) gives CDR1 SEHNR and CDR2 FQNEAQ. Trimming costs V 4 bases and J 4 bases, and their ends lie 5 bases apart. This entry is derived from a study of blood T cell repertoires in COVID-19 (TCRdb year 2020). Broadly, across the study: The collaborator samples originated in the United States, Italy and Spain and spanned the acute and convalescent phases of COVID-19. Where available, HLA class I and class II types were obtained from metadata supplied by the sample provider rather than from assay-based typing. Samples were obtained from the ongoing ImmuneRACE study (first 160 participants) and from 1,254 subjects provided by 6 global collaborators. Nearly every sample came with metadata listing a de-identified subject ID, COVID-19 status, age in years and sex. The material from the prospective study consisted of cDNA or gDNA derived from T cells, B-cell-depleted T cells, or PBMCs. Deeply sampled blood TCRbeta repertoires from subjects exposed to, actively infected with, or recovered from COVID-19 were included in the dataset. A freely available public database, intended as a resource for researchers studying the immune response to SARS-CoV-2, is where the repertoires were released. General conclusions and limits of the study: Clinical and demographic metadata were provided uncurated, with the amount varying by source and participant.

The immunoSEQ Assay, a bias-controlled multiplex PCR, was used to amplify TCRbeta CDR3 regions from genomic DNA. The original pipeline was this. The number of nucleated cells in each sample was estimated from the amplification of reference gene primers within the assay. To quantify the absolute abundance of each unique TCRbeta CDR3 rearrangement, sequence reads were collapsed and filtered. Productive Simpson clonality was computed per sample as the square root of Simpson's diversity index over productive rearrangements. Sourced from immuneACCESS, this table was stored by TCRdb with only in-frame sequences that have V and J called. A share of the clones is absent; for the studies checked, an unresolved V gene accounts for under half, and the remainder has no known explanation. The V and J calls and clone size are taken from that table; D and trimming were inferred from the DNA. Within this sample are approximately 84,000 clones, with 65% to 85% of them counted one time only. The top ten clonotypes cover around 27% of the sample.

The chain is encoded by TRBV7-9 joined to TRBJ2-7; too little of a D gene remains to name it. This TCR was recovered from a woman of 80 years or more with acute or convalescent COVID-19. The sequenced sample was peripheral blood. The CDR3 sequence is CASSSQYEQYF. The nucleotide sequence reads as follows: TGTGCCAGCAGCTCACAGTACGAGCAGTACTTC.